The present T cell receptor (beta chain) was sequenced within a study of sequential checkpoint blockade in melanoma. Across the study: First-line arms were nivolumab then ipilimumab, or the reverse, randomized 1:1. Both treatment sequences were followed by maintenance nivolumab.

Data came from immunoSEQ multiplex PCR; TCRdb stores just in-frame clones and leaves some out. Of around 34,000 clones listed, under 90% are singletons. Germline V lookup: CDR1 LNHDA, CDR2 SQIVND (reference sequence). Trimming pared 6 bases from V and 3 bases from J, leaving 17 bases between. This CDR3 has 15 amino acids. The sample's treatment: randomized to nivolumab then ipilimumab (arm A) or the reverse (arm B). From thawed PBMCs, live CD3+CD8+ cells negative for CD19 and CD56 were sorted. This clone was detected a few times. This specimen was CD8+ T cells sorted from blood (inferred from file names), taken from a patient given nivolumab and ipilimumab in sequence. This sequence was found in a human donor with melanoma. J is TRBJ1-2 and V is TRBV19; D might be TRBD1 (6 bases). CDR3 bases: TGTGCCAGTAGCACTCCTCCACAGGGATACTATGGCTACACCTTC. Translating gives CASSTPPQGYYGYTF.